This TCR beta chain was captured in a study of blood T cell repertoires in COVID-19. The V gene's germline CDR1 is SGHAT and CDR2 FQNNGV. This CDR3 is built from 14 residues. Trimming removed 5 bases from V and 2 bases from J; junction bases left unmatched: 2. Sequencing used immunoSEQ multiplex PCR; TCRdb keeps in-frame clones, though not all of them. The data contain hundreds of thousands of clones, around 89% of them singletons. This receptor was identified in a woman between 40 and 55 years old with acute COVID-19. Sequenced material: PBMCs or T cells enriched from blood (not recorded which). V and J are TRBV11-2 and TRBJ1-1; TRBD1 matches 10 bases. The CDR3 region is CASSPTGGNTEAFF. The DNA of the CDR3 is TGTGCCAGCAGCCCGACAGGGGGCAACACTGAAGCTTTCTTT.